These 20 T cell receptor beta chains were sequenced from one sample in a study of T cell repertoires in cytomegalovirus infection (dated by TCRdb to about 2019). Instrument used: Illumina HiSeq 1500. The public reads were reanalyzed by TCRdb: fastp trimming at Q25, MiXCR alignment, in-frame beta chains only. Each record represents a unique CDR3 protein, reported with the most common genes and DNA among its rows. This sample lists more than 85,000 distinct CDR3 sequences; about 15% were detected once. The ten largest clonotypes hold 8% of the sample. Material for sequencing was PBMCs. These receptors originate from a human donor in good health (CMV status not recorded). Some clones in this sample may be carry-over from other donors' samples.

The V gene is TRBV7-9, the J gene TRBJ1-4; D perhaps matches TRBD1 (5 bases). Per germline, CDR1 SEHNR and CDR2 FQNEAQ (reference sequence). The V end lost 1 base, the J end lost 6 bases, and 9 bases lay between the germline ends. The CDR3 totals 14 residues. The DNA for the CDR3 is TGTGCCAGCAGCTTAGACCTACAGGATGAAAAACTGTTTTTT. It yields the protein CASSLDLQDEKLFF.

The CDR3 sequence: CASSLNLGANYGYTF. The CDR3 bases are TGCGCCAGCAGCTTGAATCTCGGGGCCAACTATGGCTACACCTTC. V usage is TRBV5-1 and J usage is TRBJ1-2; maybe TRBD1 (5 bases). The CDR3 is made up of 15 amino acids. The germline V gene encodes CDR1 SGHRS and CDR2 YFSETQ. V was shortened by 1 base and J by 2 bases, with 12 bases between the two germline ends.

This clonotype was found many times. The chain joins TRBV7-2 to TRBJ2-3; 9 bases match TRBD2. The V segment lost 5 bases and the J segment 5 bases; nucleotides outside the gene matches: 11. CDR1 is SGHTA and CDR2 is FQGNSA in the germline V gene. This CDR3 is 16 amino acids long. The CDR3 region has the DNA TGTGCCAGCAGCCCTAAACGTAGCGGGGGTGGAGATACGCAGTATTTT. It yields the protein CASSPKRSGGGDTQYF.

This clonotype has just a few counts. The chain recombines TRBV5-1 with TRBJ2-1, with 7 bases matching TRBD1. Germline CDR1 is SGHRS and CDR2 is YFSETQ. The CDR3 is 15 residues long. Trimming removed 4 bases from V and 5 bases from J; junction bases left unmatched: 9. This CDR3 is CASSLARGTDNEQFF. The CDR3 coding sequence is TGCGCCAGCAGCCTCGCGAGGGGGACAGACAATGAGCAGTTCTTC.

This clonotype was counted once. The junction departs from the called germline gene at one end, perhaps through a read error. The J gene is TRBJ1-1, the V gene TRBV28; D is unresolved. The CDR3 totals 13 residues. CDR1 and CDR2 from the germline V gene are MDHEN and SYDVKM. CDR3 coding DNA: TGTGCCAGCCGTTTGCAGCCCAACACTGAAGCTTTCTTT. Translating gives CASRLQPNTEAFF.

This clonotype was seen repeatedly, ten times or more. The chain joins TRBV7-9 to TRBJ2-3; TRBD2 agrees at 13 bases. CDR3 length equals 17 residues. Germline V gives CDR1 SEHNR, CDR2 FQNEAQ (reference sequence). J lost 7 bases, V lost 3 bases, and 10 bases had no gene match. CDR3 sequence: CASSFPKLAGGPNTQYF. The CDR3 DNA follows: TGTGCCAGCAGCTTTCCTAAACTAGCGGGGGGGCCTAATACGCAGTATTTT.

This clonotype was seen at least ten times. CDR3 residues: CASSLGPQGAREQFF. The CDR3 region has the DNA TGTGCCAGCAGCTTAGGGCCACAGGGGGCAAGGGAGCAGTTCTTC. The genes are TRBV7-3 and TRBJ2-1; 9 bases are a match to TRBD1. This CDR3 is built from 15 residues. The germline CDR1 and CDR2 sequences are SGHTA and FQGTGA. V dropped 2 bases and J dropped 10; count of bases not matched to a gene: 9.

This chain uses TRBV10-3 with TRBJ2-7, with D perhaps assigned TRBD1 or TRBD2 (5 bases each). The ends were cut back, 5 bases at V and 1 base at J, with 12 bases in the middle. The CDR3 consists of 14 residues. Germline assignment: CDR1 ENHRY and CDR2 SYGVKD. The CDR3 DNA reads TGTGCCATCAGTCCGCCGGGACGATCCTACGAGCAGTACTTC. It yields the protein CAISPPGRSYEQYF.

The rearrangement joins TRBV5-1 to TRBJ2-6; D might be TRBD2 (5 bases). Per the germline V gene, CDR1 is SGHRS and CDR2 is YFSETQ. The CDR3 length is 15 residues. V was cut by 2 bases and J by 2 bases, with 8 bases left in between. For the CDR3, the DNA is TGCGCCAGCAGCTTCCGGGGAACTGGGGCCAACGTCCTGACTTTC. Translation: CASSFRGTGANVLTF.

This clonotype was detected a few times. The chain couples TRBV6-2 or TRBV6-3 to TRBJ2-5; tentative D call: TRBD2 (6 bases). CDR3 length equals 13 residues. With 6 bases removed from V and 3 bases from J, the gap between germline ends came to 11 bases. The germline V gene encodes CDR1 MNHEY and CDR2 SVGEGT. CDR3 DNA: TGTGCCAGCAGCCCTCAGCGGGAAGAGACCCAGTACTTC. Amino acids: CASSPQREETQYF.

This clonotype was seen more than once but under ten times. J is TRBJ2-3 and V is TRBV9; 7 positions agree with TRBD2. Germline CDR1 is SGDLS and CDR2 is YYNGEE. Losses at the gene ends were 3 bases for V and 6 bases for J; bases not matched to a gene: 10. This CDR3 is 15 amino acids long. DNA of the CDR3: TGTGCCAGCAGCGCTCTGACTAGCCCGAGGGATACGCAGTATTTT. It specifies CASSALTSPRDTQYF.

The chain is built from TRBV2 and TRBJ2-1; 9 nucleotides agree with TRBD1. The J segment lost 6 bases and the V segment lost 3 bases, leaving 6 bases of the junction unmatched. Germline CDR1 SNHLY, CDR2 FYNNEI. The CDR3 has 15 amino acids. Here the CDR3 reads CASSDKQGAVNEQFF. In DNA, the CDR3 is TGTGCCAGCAGTGATAAACAGGGGGCAGTCAATGAGCAGTTCTTC.

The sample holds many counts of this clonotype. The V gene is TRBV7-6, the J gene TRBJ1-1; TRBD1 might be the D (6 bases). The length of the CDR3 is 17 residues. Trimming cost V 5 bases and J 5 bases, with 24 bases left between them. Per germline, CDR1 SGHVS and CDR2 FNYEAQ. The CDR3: CASSRKPEQGVETEAFF. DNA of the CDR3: TGTGCCAGCAGCCGGAAACCTGAACAGGGAGTAGAAACTGAAGCTTTCTTT. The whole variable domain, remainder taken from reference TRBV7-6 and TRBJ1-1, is GAGVSQSPRYKVTKRGQDVALRCDPISGHVSLYWYRQALGQGPEFLTYFNYEAQQDKSGLPNDRFSAERPEGSISTLTIQRTEQRDSAMYRCASSRKPEQGVETEAFFGQGTRLTVV.

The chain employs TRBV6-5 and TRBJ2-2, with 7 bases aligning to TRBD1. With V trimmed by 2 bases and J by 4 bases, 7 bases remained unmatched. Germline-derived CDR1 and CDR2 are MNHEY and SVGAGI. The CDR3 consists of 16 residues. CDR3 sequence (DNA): TGTGCCAGCAGTTACGGCACGGGACAGACCACCGGGGAGCTGTTTTTT. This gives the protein CASSYGTGQTTGELFF.

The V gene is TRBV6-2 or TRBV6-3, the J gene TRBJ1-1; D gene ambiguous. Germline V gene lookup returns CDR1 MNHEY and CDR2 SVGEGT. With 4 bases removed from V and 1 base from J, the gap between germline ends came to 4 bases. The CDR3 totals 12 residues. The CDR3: CASSFTNTEAFF. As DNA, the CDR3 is TGTGCCAGCAGTTTTACGAACACTGAAGCTTTCTTT.

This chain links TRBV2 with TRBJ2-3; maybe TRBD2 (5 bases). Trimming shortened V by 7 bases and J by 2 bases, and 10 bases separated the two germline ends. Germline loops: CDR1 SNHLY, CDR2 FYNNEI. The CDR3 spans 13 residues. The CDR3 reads CASIPGNTDTQYF. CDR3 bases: TGTGCCAGCATCCCCGGGAACACAGATACGCAGTATTTT.

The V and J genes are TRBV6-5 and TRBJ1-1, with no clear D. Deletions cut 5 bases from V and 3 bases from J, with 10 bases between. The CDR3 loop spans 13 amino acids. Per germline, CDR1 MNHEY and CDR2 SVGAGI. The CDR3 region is CASSRARDTEAFF. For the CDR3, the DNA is TGTGCCAGCAGTAGGGCCCGGGACACTGAAGCTTTCTTT.

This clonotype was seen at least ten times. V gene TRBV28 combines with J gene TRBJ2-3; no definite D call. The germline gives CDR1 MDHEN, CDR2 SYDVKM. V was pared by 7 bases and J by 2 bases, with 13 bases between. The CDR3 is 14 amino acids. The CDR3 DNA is TGTGCCAGCAAGAACAGTGCCTACACAGATACGCAGTATTTT. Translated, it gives CASKNSAYTDTQYF.

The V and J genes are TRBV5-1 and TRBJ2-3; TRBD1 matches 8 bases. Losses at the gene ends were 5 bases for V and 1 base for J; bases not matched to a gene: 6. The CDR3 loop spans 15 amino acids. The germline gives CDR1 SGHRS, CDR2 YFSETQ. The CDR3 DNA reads TGCGCCAGCAGACTCAGGGGGCATGGCACAGATACGCAGTATTTT. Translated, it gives CASRLRGHGTDTQYF. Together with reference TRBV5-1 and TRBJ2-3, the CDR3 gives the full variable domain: KAGVTQTPRYLIKTRGQQVTLSCSPISGHRSVSWYQQTPGQGLQFLFEYFSETQRNKGNFPGRFSGRQFSNSRSEMNVSTLELGDSALYLCASRLRGHGTDTQYFGPGTRLTVL.

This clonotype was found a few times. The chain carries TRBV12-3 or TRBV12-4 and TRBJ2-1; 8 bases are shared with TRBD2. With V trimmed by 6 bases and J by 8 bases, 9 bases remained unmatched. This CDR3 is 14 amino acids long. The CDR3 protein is CASSPGTRYDEQFF. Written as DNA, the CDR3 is TGTGCCAGCAGCCCCGGGACTAGGTACGATGAGCAGTTCTTC.